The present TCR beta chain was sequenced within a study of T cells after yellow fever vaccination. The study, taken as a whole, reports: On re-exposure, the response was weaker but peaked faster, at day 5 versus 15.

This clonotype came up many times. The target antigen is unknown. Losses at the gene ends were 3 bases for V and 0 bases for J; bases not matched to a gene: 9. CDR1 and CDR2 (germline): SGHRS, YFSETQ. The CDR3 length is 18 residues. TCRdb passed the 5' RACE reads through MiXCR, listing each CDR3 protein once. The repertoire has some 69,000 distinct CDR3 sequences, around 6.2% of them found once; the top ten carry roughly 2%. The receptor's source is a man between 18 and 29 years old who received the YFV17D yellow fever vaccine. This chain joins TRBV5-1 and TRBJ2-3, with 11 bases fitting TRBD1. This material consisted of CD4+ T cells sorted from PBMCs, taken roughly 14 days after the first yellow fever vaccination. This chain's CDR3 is CASSYGQGAYSSTDTQYF. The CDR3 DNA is TGCGCCAGCAGCTACGGACAGGGGGCTTACTCTAGCACAGATACGCAGTATTTT.